The table lists the clone carrying this T cell receptor beta chain with a few counts. Its antigen is not identified. There were TCR beta CDR3 regions amplified from RNA transcripts. The study used the HTBI primer set for a first-round RT-PCR of the TCR CDR3. A single record per CDR3 protein comes from TCRdb applying MiXCR to the multiplex PCR reads. The sample has about 480,000 distinct CDR3 sequences, approximately 15% seen once. These data originate in a study of T cells in Graves' hyperthyroidism and ophthalmopathy. General study points: Separating ophthalmopathy from stable hyperthyroidism was achieved by a 13 V-J model. Expanded thyroid clonotypes (above 0.001) were mostly also found in blood.

Exclusion of a patient resulted from uncontrolled infection, other autoimmune disease, pregnancy or lactation. Germline loops: CDR1 LGHDT, CDR2 YNNKEL (reference sequence). Deletions cut 5 bases from V and 2 bases from J, with 15 bases between. The CDR3 extends over 16 amino acids. What was sequenced was blood. The source of this sequence is a woman between 18 and 29 years old with Graves' hyperthyroidism. The chain carries TRBV3-1 and TRBJ2-2; no clear D gene. CDR3 sequence: CASSSVASLNTGELFF. Written as DNA, the CDR3 is TGTGCCAGCAGCTCAGTTGCCAGCTTAAACACCGGGGAGCTGTTTTTT.